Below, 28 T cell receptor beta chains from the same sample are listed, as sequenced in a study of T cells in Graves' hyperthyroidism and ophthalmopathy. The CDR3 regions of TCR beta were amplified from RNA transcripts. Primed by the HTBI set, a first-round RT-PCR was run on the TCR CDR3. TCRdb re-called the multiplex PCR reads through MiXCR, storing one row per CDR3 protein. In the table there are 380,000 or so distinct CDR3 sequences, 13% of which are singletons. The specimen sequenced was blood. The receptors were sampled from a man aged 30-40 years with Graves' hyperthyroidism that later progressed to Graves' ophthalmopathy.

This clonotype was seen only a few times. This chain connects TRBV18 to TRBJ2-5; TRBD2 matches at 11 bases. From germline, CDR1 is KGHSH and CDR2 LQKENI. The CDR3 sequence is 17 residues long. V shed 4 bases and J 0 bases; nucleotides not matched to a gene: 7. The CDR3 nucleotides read TGTGCCAGCTCACAGTCTAGCGGGGGGCCGTACCAAGAGACCCAGTACTTC. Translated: CASSQSSGGPYQETQYF.

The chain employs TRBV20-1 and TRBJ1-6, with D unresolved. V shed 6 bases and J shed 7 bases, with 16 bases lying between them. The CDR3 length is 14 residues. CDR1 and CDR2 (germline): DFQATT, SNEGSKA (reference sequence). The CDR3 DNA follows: TGCAGTGCCGAGGGAGGGTGGTCGAATTCACCCCTCCACTTT. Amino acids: CSAEGGWSNSPLHF.

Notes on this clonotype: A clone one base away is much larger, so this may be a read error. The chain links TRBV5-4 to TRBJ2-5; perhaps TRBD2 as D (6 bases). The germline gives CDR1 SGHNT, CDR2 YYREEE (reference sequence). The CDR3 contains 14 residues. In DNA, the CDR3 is TGTGCCAGCAGCTTGACTAGCTCGATGGAGACCCGGTACTTC. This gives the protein CASSLTSSMETRYF.

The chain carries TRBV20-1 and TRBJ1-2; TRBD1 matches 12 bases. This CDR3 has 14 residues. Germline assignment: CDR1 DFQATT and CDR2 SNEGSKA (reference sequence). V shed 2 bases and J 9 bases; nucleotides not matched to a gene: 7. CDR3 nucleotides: TGCAGTGCTAGACCCGGGACAGGGGGCGCAAGCTACACCTTC. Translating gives CSARPGTGGASYTF.

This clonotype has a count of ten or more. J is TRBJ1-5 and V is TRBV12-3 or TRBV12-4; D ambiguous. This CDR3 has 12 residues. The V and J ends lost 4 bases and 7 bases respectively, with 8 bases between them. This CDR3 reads CASSSINQPQHF. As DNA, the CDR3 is TGTGCCAGCAGTTCAATCAACCAGCCCCAGCATTTT.

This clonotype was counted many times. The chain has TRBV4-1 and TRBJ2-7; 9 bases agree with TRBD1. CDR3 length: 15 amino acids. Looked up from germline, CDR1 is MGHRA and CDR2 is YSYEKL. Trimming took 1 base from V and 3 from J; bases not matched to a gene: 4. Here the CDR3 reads CASSQGGTGIYEQYF. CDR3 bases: TGCGCCAGCAGCCAAGGCGGGACAGGGATCTACGAGCAGTACTTC.

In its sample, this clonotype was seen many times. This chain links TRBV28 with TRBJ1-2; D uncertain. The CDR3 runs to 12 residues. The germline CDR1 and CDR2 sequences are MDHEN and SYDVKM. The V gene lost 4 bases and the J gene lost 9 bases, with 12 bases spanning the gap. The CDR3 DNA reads TGTGCCAGCAGTTCGGGGTCGTTGAGCTACACCTTC. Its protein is CASSSGSLSYTF.

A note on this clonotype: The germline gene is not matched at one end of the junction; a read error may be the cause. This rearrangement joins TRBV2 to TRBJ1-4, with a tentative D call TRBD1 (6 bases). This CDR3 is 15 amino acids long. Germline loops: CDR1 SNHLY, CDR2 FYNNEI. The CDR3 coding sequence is TGTGCCAGCAGAGCGGGCACAGGGACTAATGAAAAACTGTCTTTT. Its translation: CASRAGTGTNEKLSF.

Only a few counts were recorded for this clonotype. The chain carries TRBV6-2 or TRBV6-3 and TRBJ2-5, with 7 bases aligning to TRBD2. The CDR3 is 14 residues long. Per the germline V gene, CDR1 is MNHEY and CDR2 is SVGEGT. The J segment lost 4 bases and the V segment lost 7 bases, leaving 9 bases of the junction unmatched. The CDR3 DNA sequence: TGTGCCAGCAAAAAGGTGGGGGAGGGAGAGACCCAGTACTTC. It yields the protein CASKKVGEGETQYF.

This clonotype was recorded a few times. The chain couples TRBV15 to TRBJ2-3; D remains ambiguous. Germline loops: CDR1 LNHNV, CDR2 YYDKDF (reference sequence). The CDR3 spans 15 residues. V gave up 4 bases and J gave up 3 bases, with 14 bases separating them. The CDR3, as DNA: TGTGCCACCAGCACTAGAGAACTTGGGACAGATACGCAGTATTTT. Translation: CATSTRELGTDTQYF.

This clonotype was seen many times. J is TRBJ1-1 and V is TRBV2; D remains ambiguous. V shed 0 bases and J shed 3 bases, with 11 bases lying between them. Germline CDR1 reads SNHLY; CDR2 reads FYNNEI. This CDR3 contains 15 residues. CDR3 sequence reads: CASSEALGLDTEAFF. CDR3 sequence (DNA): TGTGCCAGCAGTGAAGCGCTTGGGTTGGACACTGAAGCTTTCTTT.

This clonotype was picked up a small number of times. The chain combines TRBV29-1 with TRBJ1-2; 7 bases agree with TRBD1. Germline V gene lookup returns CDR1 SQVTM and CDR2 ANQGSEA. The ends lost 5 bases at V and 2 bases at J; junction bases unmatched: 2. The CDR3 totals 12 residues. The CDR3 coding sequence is TGCAGCGTTCGACAGGGAAACTATGGCTACACCTTC. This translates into CSVRQGNYGYTF.

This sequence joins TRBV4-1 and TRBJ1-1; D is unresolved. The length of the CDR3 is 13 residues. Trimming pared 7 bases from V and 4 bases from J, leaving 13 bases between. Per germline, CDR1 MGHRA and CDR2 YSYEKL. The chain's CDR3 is CASKSQVGTEAFF. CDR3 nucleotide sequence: TGCGCCAGCAAATCCCAGGTCGGCACTGAAGCTTTCTTT.

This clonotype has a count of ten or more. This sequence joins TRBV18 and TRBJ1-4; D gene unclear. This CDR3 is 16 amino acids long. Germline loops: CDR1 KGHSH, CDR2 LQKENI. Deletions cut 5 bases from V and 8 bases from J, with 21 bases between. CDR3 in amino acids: CASSSIPTPGLEKLFF. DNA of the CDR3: TGTGCCAGCTCATCCATCCCGACGCCAGGTCTGGAAAAACTGTTTTTT.

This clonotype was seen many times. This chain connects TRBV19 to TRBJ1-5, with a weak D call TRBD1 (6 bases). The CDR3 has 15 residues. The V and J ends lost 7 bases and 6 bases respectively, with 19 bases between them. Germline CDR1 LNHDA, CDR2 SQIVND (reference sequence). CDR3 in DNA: TGTGCCAGTACTCCTGGCGGGGGCGGACTTCAGCCCCAGCATTTT. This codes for CASTPGGGGLQPQHF.

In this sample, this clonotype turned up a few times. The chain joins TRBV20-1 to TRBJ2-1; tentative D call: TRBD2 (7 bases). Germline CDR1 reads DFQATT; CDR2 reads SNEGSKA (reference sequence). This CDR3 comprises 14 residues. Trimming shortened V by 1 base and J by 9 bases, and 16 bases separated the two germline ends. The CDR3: CSARVLGASGEQFF. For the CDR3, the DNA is TGCAGTGCTAGAGTGCTGGGGGCTAGCGGTGAGCAGTTCTTC.

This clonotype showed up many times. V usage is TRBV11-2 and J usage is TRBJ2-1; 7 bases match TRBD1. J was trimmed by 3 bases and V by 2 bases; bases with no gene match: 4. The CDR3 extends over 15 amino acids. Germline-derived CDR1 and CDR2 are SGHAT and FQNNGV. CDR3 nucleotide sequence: TGTGCCAGCAGCTTAAAGACAGGGAGCTACAATGAGCAGTTCTTC. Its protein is CASSLKTGSYNEQFF.

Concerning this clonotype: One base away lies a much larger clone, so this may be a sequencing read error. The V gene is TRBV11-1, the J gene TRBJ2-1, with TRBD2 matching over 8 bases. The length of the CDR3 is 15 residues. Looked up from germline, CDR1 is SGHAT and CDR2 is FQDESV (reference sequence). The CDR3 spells CASSLEGLDYNEQLF. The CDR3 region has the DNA TGTGCCAGCAGCTTAGAGGGACTAGACTACAATGAGCAGCTCTTC. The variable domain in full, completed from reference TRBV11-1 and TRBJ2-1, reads EAEVAQSPRYKITEKSQAVAFWCDPISGHATLYWYRQILGQGPELLVQFQDESVVDDSQLPKDRFSAERLKGVDSTLKIQPAELGDSAMYLCASSLEGLDYNEQLFGPGTRLTVL.

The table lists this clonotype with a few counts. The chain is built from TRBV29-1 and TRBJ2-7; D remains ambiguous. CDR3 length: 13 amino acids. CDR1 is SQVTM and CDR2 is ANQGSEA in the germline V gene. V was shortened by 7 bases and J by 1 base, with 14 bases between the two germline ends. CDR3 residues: CSGRTENSYEQYF. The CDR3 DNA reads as TGCAGCGGGCGTACTGAAAATTCCTACGAGCAGTACTTC.

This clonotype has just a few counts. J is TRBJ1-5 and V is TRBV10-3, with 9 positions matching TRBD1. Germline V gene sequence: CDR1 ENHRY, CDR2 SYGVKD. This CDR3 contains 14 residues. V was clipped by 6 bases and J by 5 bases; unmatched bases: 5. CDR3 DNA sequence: TGTGCCATCAGCCCCCGACAGGGGGATCAGCCCCAGCATTTT. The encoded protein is CAISPRQGDQPQHF.

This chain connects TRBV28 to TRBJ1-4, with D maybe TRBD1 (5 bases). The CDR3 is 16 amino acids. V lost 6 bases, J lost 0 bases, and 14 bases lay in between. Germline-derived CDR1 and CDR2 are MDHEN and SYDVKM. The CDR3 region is CASRTEGGATNEKLFF. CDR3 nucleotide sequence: TGTGCCAGCAGGACCGAGGGAGGGGCAACTAATGAAAAACTGTTTTTT.

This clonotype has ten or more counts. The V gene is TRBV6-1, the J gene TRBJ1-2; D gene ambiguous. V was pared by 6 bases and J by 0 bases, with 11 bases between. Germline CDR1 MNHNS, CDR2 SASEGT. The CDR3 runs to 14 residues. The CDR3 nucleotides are TGTGCCAGCAGCCGAGACGGGACTAACTATGGCTACACCTTC. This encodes CASSRDGTNYGYTF.

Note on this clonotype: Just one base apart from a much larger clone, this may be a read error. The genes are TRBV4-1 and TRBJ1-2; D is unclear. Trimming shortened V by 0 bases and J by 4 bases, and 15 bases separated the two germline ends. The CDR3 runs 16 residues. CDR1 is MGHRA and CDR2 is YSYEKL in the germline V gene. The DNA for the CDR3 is TGCGCCAGCAGCCAAGATCATTTGCTGTCGGGCTATGGCTACACCTTC. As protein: CASSQDHLLSGYGYTF.

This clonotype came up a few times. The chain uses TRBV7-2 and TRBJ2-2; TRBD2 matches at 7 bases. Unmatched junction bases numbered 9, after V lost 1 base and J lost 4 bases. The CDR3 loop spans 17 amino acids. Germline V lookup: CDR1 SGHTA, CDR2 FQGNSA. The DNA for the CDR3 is TGTGCCAGCAGCTTAGGGAGCGGGACGGTCGTCACCGGGGAGCTGTTTTTT. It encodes CASSLGSGTVVTGELFF.

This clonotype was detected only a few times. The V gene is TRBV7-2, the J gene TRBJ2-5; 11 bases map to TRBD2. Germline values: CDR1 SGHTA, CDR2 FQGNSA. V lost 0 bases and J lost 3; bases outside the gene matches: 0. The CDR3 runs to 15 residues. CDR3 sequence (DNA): TGTGCCAGCAGCTTAGCGGGACTAGCGGAAGAGACCCAGTACTTC. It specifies CASSLAGLAEETQYF.

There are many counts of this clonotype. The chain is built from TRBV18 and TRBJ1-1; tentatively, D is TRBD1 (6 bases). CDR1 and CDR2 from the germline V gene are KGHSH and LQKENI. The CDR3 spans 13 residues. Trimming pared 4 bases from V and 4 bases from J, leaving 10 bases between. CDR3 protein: CASSQTGLTEAFF. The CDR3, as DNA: TGTGCCAGCTCACAAACAGGGCTCACTGAAGCTTTCTTT.

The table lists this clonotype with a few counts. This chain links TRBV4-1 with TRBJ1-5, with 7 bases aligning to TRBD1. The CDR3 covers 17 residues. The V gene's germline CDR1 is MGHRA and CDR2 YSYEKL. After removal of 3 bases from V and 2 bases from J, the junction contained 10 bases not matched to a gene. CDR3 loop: CASSQDRWGFGNQPQHF. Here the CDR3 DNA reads TGCGCCAGCAGCCAGGACAGGTGGGGGTTTGGCAATCAGCCCCAGCATTTT.

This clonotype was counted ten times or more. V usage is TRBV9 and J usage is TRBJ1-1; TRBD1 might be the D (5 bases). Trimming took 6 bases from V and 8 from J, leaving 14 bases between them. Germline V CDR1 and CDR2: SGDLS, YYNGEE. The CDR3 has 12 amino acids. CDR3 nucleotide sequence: TGTGCCAGCACCTCTACAGGATCCGAAGCTTTCTTT. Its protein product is CASTSTGSEAFF.